This passage covers 21 T cell receptor beta chains from one sample sequenced in a study of blood T cell repertoires in COVID-19. Sequencing used immunoSEQ multiplex PCR; TCRdb keeps in-frame clones, though not all of them. The sample gives approximately 290,000 clones, 84% of which show up once; about 15% is in the top ten. The sample was peripheral blood. The receptors were sampled from a person aged 70 to 80 with COVID-19, enrolled during active disease.

This clone was found many times. The J gene is TRBJ1-5, the V gene TRBV19, with 10 bases that match TRBD1. V gave up 7 bases and J gave up 3 bases; unmatched junction bases: 9. CDR1 and CDR2 from the germline V gene are LNHDA and SQIVND (reference sequence). The CDR3 runs 16 residues. CDR3 sequence: CASMTGGSTNNQPQHF. CDR3 coding DNA: TGTGCCAGTATGACAGGGGGCTCGACTAACAATCAGCCCCAGCATTTT.

The chain recombines TRBV10-2 with TRBJ2-1; no clear D. The V end was cut by 6 bases, the J end by 15 bases, with 18 bases between. Germline V gene lookup returns CDR1 WSHSY and CDR2 SAAADI. This CDR3 has 12 amino acids. The DNA of the CDR3 is TGCGCCAGCAGGGAATCTTCCGCGGTGGTGTTCTTC. Translated, it gives CASRESSAVVFF.

The J gene is TRBJ2-7, the V gene TRBV4-3; D unresolved. Germline-derived CDR1 and CDR2 are LGHNA and YSLEER. This CDR3 spans 14 amino acids. Trimming cost V 2 bases and J 6 bases, with 14 bases left between them. The CDR3 spells CASSQKVPTGEQYF. The CDR3 DNA reads as TGCGCCAGCAGCCAAAAAGTTCCAACGGGCGAGCAGTACTTC.

The chain links TRBV7-3 to TRBJ2-1; maybe TRBD2 (6 bases). Trimming removed 6 bases at V and 3 bases at J, with 21 bases between. Germline V CDR1 and CDR2: SGHTA, FQGTGA. The CDR3 covers 17 residues. As DNA, the CDR3 is TGTGCCAGCAGAGACTTGTTAGCGGCGGGCTACTACAATGAGCAGTTCTTC. Amino acids: CASRDLLAAGYYNEQFF.

The chain joins TRBV2 to TRBJ2-6; the D is unclear. The CDR3 consists of 16 residues. Trimming took 3 bases from V and 0 from J, leaving 9 bases between them. Germline lookup yields CDR1 SNHLY and CDR2 FYNNEI. The chain's CDR3 is CASSEFASSGANVLTF. The CDR3, as DNA: TGTGCCAGCAGTGAGTTTGCGAGCTCTGGGGCCAACGTCCTGACTTTC.

The chain has TRBV29-1 and TRBJ2-4; D possibly corresponds to TRBD2 (6 bases). The V gene's germline CDR1 is SQVTM and CDR2 ANQGSEA. The CDR3 length is 13 residues. V was clipped by 7 bases and J by 2 bases, with 12 bases between them. DNA for the CDR3: TGCAGCGGGCAGGGAGGAACCAAAAACATTCAGTACTTC. Its protein product is CSGQGGTKNIQYF.

This chain uses TRBV3-1 (or the pseudogene TRBV3-2) with TRBJ1-1; D is possibly TRBD1 (5 bases). This CDR3 comprises 16 residues. Germline V lookup: CDR1 LGHDT, CDR2 YNNKEL (reference sequence). With 0 bases removed from V and 4 bases from J, the gap between germline ends came to 15 bases. CDR3 DNA sequence: TGTGCCAGCAGCCAAGATGGGGCGATTTGGTTCACTGAAGCTTTCTTT. It codes for CASSQDGAIWFTEAFF.

This clone was counted once. The chain recombines TRBV10-3 with TRBJ2-7, with 10 bases aligning to TRBD1. With V trimmed by 10 bases and J by 6 bases, 21 bases remained unmatched. Germline-derived CDR1 and CDR2 are ENHRY and SYGVKD. The length of the CDR3 is 17 residues. The CDR3 DNA reads as TGTGCCACCGGAATAGACAGGGGGCTACTACTGGCTGGCGAGCAGTACTTC. Residues: CATGIDRGLLLAGEQYF.

A few counts support this clone. The chain employs TRBV30 and TRBJ2-7; TRBD1 is a possible D gene (5 bases). Germline CDR1 reads GTSNPN; CDR2 reads SVGIG (reference sequence). CDR3 length: 10 amino acids. Trimming pared 5 bases from V and 3 bases from J, leaving 5 bases between. The CDR3 DNA reads TGTGCCTGGGGACACTACGAGCAGTACTTC. Its translation: CAWGHYEQYF.

This clone was seen a few times. J is TRBJ1-1 and V is TRBV9, with unresolved D. Germline assignment: CDR1 SGDLS and CDR2 YYNGEE. The CDR3 is made up of 15 amino acids. Deletions cut 5 bases from V and 4 bases from J, with 18 bases between. CDR3 sequence: CASSLTPVSATEAFF. For the CDR3, the DNA is TGTGCCAGCAGTCTGACTCCGGTGTCAGCCACTGAAGCTTTCTTT.

V and J are TRBV19 and TRBJ2-3; TRBD2 might be the D (5 bases). Germline-derived CDR1 and CDR2 are LNHDA and SQIVND (reference sequence). V was cut by 2 bases and J by 4 bases, with 13 bases left in between. There are 15 residues in the CDR3. The CDR3 nucleotides are TGTGCCAGTAGTATAATGAGGGATGGGGCAGATACGCAGTATTTT. Its translation is CASSIMRDGADTQYF.

The CDR3, as DNA: TGCGCCAGCAGCTTGGTTGGAGGGGCTACCGGTGAGCAGTTCTTC. It codes for CASSLVGGATGEQFF. The genes are TRBV5-1 and TRBJ2-1, with D possibly matching TRBD2 (6 bases). The germline CDR1 and CDR2 sequences are SGHRS and YFSETQ. The CDR3 is 15 amino acids. The V gene lost 0 bases and the J gene lost 9 bases, with 16 bases spanning the gap.

The chain joins TRBV7-9 to TRBJ2-4; 10 nucleotides align to TRBD2. The CDR3 sequence is 16 residues long. Germline CDR1 and CDR2: SEHNR and FQNEAQ (reference sequence). With 3 bases clipped from V and 8 bases from J, the junction kept 10 bases outside the gene matches. The DNA for the CDR3 is TGTGCCAGCAGCTTCCCGAGCGGGAGGGCCCCGGACATTCAGTACTTC. Its translation: CASSFPSGRAPDIQYF.

This chain links TRBV6-2 or TRBV6-3 with TRBJ2-5, with D possibly being TRBD2 (5 bases). The germline gives CDR1 MNHEY, CDR2 SVGEGT. V gave up 8 bases and J gave up 6 bases, with 22 bases separating them. The CDR3 totals 15 residues. CDR3: CASRLDRGAPKTQYF. For the CDR3, the DNA is TGTGCCAGCCGCCTTGATCGGGGAGCTCCGAAGACCCAGTACTTC.

The rearrangement uses TRBV3-1 (or the pseudogene TRBV3-2) and TRBJ1-2; D not certain. Germline V CDR1 and CDR2: LGHDT, YNNKEL (reference sequence). Between the trimmed V and J ends, which lost 0 bases and 6 bases, there was a span of 8 bases. This CDR3 is 13 amino acids long. The CDR3 DNA is TGTGCCAGCAGCCAAGAAAGATCTAATGGCTACACCTTC. This codes for CASSQERSNGYTF.

The table lists this clone with a few counts. The J gene is TRBJ2-7, the V gene TRBV28, with 9 positions matching TRBD1. The V gene's germline CDR1 is MDHEN and CDR2 SYDVKM. The J segment lost 5 bases and the V segment lost 5 bases, leaving 10 bases of the junction unmatched. The CDR3 contains 15 residues. The CDR3 region is CASSPPGTGSHEQYF. The DNA of the CDR3 is TGTGCCAGCAGTCCCCCCGGGACAGGGAGCCACGAGCAGTACTTC.

The chain employs TRBV5-1 and TRBJ1-2; D possibly corresponds to TRBD1 (6 bases). This CDR3 contains 15 residues. The germline V gene encodes CDR1 SGHRS and CDR2 YFSETQ. V lost 4 bases, J lost 5 bases, and 18 bases lay in between. The CDR3 DNA is TGCGCCAGCAGCCCGGATGGAAGGACAGATTATGGCTACACCTTC. It yields the protein CASSPDGRTDYGYTF.

The V gene is TRBV11-3, the J gene TRBJ1-2, with D unclear. The CDR3 runs to 14 residues. In germline, CDR1 is SGHNT, CDR2 YENEEA. V was clipped by 1 base and J by 4 bases, with 10 bases between them. The CDR3, as DNA: TGTGCCAGCAGCTTAGTTGCGGGCGGCTATGGCTACACCTTC. Protein sequence: CASSLVAGGYGYTF.

The chain links TRBV9 to TRBJ1-5, with D perhaps TRBD1 (6 bases). V lost 0 bases and J lost 3, with 10 bases in between. This CDR3 contains 15 residues. Looked up from germline, CDR1 is SGDLS and CDR2 is YYNGEE. CDR3 nucleotides: TGTGCCAGCAGCGTAGACGGACAGAACAATCAGCCCCAGCATTTT. Translating gives CASSVDGQNNQPQHF.

J is TRBJ1-1 and V is TRBV6-5; D call uncertain. This CDR3 comprises 14 residues. Trimming removed 2 bases from V and 1 base from J, with 8 bases in between. CDR1 MNHEY and CDR2 SVGAGI come from the germline V gene. The CDR3 DNA reads TGTGCCAGCAGTTACCTCGGGGAGAACACTGAAGCTTTCTTT. This encodes CASSYLGENTEAFF.

The rearrangement uses TRBV13 and TRBJ2-1; 10 bases map to TRBD2. Germline V CDR1 and CDR2: PRHDT, FYEKMQ (reference sequence). The V gene end was trimmed by 0 bases and the J gene end by 2 bases; junction bases not matched to a gene: 4. The CDR3 consists of 17 residues. DNA for the CDR3: TGTGCCAGCAGCTTAGGAGCGGGAGGGCCGACCTACAATGAGCAGTTCTTC. This codes for CASSLGAGGPTYNEQFF.